Detailed here is one T cell receptor (beta chain). Its cognate antigen has yet to be identified. Per-base quality was not reported, and no clone a single base away is much larger than it. The data stem from a study of blood T cell repertoires in COVID-19 (dated by TCRdb to between 2020 and 2021). Regarding the research as a whole: Collaborator samples came from the United States, Italy and Spain and covered acute and convalescent phases of COVID-19. The material from the prospective study consisted of cDNA or gDNA derived from T cells, B-cell-depleted T cells, or PBMCs. Deeply sampled blood TCRbeta repertoires from subjects exposed to, actively infected with, or recovered from COVID-19 were included in the dataset. The repertoires were released in a freely available public database meant as a resource for research on the immune response to SARS-CoV-2. Samples came from the ongoing ImmuneRACE study (first 160 participants) plus 1,254 subjects from 6 global collaborators. Sample metadata almost always included a de-identified subject ID, COVID-19 status, age in years and sex. Where available, HLA class I and class II types were obtained from metadata supplied by the sample provider rather than from assay-based typing.

TCRbeta CDR3 regions were amplified from genomic DNA by means of the immunoSEQ Assay, a bias-controlled multiplex PCR. In the authors' own workflow: The number of nucleated cells in each sample was estimated by amplification of reference gene primers within the assay. To quantify the absolute abundance of each unique TCRbeta CDR3 rearrangement, sequence reads were collapsed and filtered. For each sample, productive Simpson clonality was calculated as the square root of Simpson's diversity index across productive rearrangements. Held by TCRdb, this immuneACCESS table contains in-frame sequences only and omits some clones. Under half of the omission traces to an unresolved V gene where checked; the cause of the rest is unknown. V and J calls and clone size are those listed in that table; D and trimming were worked out from the DNA. The sample records tens of thousands of clones, 80% to 90% of which are singletons. The ten largest make up approximately 1.5% of the sample.

CDR1 and CDR2 are read off the germline V gene (reference sequence) as PRHDT and FYEKMQ. Spanning cysteine to phenylalanine, the CDR3 consists of 16 amino acids. The sequence is cut down to CDR3 DNA, 48 bases in frame from base 1. V is cut back by 4 bases and J by 6 bases, with 8 bases in the junction unmatched. What the authors observed across the whole study: How much clinical and demographic metadata was included differed by source and by participant, and the metadata was provided uncurated.

Collaborating institutions collected whole blood in K2EDTA tubes following their own protocols. Collaborator samples were shipped for TCRbeta analysis as frozen whole blood, isolated PBMCs, or DNA extracted from either sample type. Source material: peripheral blood. This sequence originates from a man in his 60s with acute or convalescent COVID-19. The sequence is built from TRBV13 and TRBJ2-3, with 12 junctional bases fitting TRBD2. The CDR3 reads as follows: CASSSGLAGHGDTQYF. The sequence in DNA is TGTGCCAGCAGCTCAGGACTAGCGGGGCACGGGGATACGCAGTATTTT.